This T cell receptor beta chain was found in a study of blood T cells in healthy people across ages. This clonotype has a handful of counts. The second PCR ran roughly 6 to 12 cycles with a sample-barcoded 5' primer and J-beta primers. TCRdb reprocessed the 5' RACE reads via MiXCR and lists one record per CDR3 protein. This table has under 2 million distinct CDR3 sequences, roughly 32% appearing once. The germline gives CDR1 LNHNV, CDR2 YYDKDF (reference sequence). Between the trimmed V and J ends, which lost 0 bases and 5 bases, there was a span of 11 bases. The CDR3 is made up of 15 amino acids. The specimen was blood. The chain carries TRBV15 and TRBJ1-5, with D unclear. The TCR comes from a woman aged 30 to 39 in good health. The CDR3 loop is CATSRDLALDQPQHF. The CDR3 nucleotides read TGTGCCACCAGCAGAGATTTGGCTCTTGATCAGCCCCAGCATTTT.